Listed here are 16 T cell receptor beta chains from one sample, sequenced in a study of T cell repertoires in cytomegalovirus infection. One entry per CDR3 protein, called by TCRdb with MiXCR from the reads. Among around 300,000 distinct CDR3 sequences listed, 9% to 9.5% were seen once. What was sequenced was PBMCs. The receptors shown here come from a human donor in good health (CMV status not recorded). Some clones in this sample may be carry-over from other donors' samples.

This clonotype came up a few times. V gene TRBV7-9 combines with J gene TRBJ2-1, with 7 bases matching TRBD2. Germline values: CDR1 SEHNR, CDR2 FQNEAQ (reference sequence). This CDR3 is built from 17 residues. The V segment lost 3 bases and the J segment 1 base; nucleotides outside the gene matches: 9. CDR3 sequence: CASSFPRAGESYNEQFF. Here the CDR3 DNA reads TGTGCCAGCAGCTTTCCTCGGGCGGGGGAATCCTACAATGAGCAGTTCTTC.

This clonotype was found a few times. This chain connects TRBV6-8 to TRBJ1-5, with 10 bases identical to TRBD1. V shed 6 bases and J 1 base; nucleotides not matched to a gene: 3. The CDR3 runs 15 residues. The germline V gene encodes CDR1 MNHGY and CDR2 SAAAGT. CDR3 sequence (DNA): TGTGCCAGCAGGACAGGGGGCGCAAGCAATCAGCCCCAGCATTTT. This translates into CASRTGGASNQPQHF.

The rearrangement links TRBV20-1 to TRBJ2-5; a possible D gene is TRBD2 (6 bases). Trimming removed 1 base at V and 3 bases at J, with 15 bases between. CDR1 and CDR2 from the germline V gene are DFQATT and SNEGSKA (reference sequence). This CDR3 has 15 amino acids. The CDR3 spells CSARADGREKETQYF. CDR3 coding DNA: TGCAGTGCTAGAGCGGACGGGAGAGAGAAAGAGACCCAGTACTTC.

V and J are TRBV7-2 and TRBJ2-2; 12 bases match TRBD2. Losses at the gene ends were 1 base for V and 7 bases for J; bases not matched to a gene: 7. Per the germline V gene, CDR1 is SGHTA and CDR2 is FQGNSA. The CDR3 is 17 amino acids. The CDR3 protein is CASSLGLAGVGGGELFF. CDR3 DNA: TGTGCCAGCAGCTTAGGACTAGCGGGGGTTGGTGGCGGGGAGCTGTTTTTT.

This clonotype was counted between two and nine times. This sequence joins TRBV20-1 and TRBJ2-3; tentatively, D is TRBD2 (7 bases). Trimming removed 6 bases at V and 0 bases at J, with 16 bases between. CDR1 and CDR2 from the germline V gene are DFQATT and SNEGSKA (reference sequence). The CDR3 is 15 amino acids. The CDR3 sequence is CSAAGQISSTDTQYF. CDR3 DNA sequence: TGCAGTGCAGCGGGACAAATTTCTAGCACAGATACGCAGTATTTT.

This clonotype was seen more than once but under ten times. This chain links TRBV9 with TRBJ2-2; D remains ambiguous. The CDR3 loop spans 14 amino acids. The germline V gene has CDR1 SGDLS and CDR2 YYNGEE. The V end was cut by 3 bases, the J end by 7 bases, with 13 bases between. CDR3 loop: CASSAISRGGELFF. CDR3 bases: TGTGCCAGCAGCGCCATCAGCCGAGGCGGGGAGCTGTTTTTT.

This chain joins TRBV7-9 and TRBJ1-2; 9 bases are shared with TRBD1. The CDR3 covers 13 residues. Trimming at V came to 6 bases and at J to 6 bases, leaving 5 bases not matched to a gene. CDR1 and CDR2 from the germline V gene are SEHNR and FQNEAQ (reference sequence). The CDR3 nucleotides are TGTGCCAGCAGAAGGACAGGGGAAGATGGCTACACCTTC. It is translated as CASRRTGEDGYTF.

This clonotype was observed at least ten times. The V call is TRBV7-2, the J call TRBJ1-4; no clear D. Germline V gene sequence: CDR1 SGHTA, CDR2 FQGNSA. V was pared by 1 base and J by 6 bases, with 9 bases between. The CDR3 runs to 14 residues. CDR3 nucleotide sequence: TGTGCCAGCAGCTTAGTTATAAACGATGAAAAACTGTTTTTT. Its translation: CASSLVINDEKLFF.

This clonotype came up many times. The V call is TRBV7-2, the J call TRBJ2-2; 12 bases line up with TRBD2. V dropped 4 bases and J dropped 8; count of bases not matched to a gene: 5. The germline V gene has CDR1 SGHTA and CDR2 FQGNSA. The CDR3 runs to 15 residues. The CDR3 coding sequence is TGTGCCAGCAGCTCGACTAGCGGGAGACGAGGGGAGCTGTTTTTT. Translating gives CASSSTSGRRGELFF.

This clonotype was picked up many times. The chain is built from TRBV7-9 and TRBJ2-7; D is uncertain. The V and J ends lost 1 base and 2 bases respectively, with 6 bases between them. This CDR3 has 13 residues. Germline V gene data show CDR1 as SEHNR and CDR2 as FQNEAQ (reference sequence). CDR3 region: CASSLGRTYEQYF. CDR3 sequence (DNA): TGTGCCAGCAGCTTAGGTCGGACCTACGAGCAGTACTTC.

In its sample, this clonotype was seen many times. The V call is TRBV7-9, the J call TRBJ1-1, with D unclear. The germline gives CDR1 SEHNR, CDR2 FQNEAQ (reference sequence). The CDR3 contains 12 residues. V lost 5 bases to trimming and J lost 5 bases, with 9 bases between them. CDR3 sequence: CASSGGETEAFF. In DNA, the CDR3 is TGTGCCAGCAGCGGCGGGGAAACTGAAGCTTTCTTT.

This clonotype was recorded many times. This chain links TRBV2 with TRBJ2-7; maybe TRBD2 (6 bases). V lost 5 bases and J 2 bases, leaving 19 bases between the germline ends. The CDR3 spans 16 residues. CDR1 is SNHLY, CDR2 FYNNEI, per germline. The CDR3 region is CASSNLWRVTTYEQYF. In nucleotides, the CDR3 is TGTGCCAGCAGTAACCTCTGGAGGGTTACGACCTACGAGCAGTACTTC.

The genes are TRBV28 and TRBJ2-7, with D possibly matching TRBD1 (6 bases). The CDR3 sequence is 14 residues long. V was shortened by 6 bases and J by 4 bases, with 16 bases between the two germline ends. Germline V gives CDR1 MDHEN, CDR2 SYDVKM. This CDR3 is CASRRTGPVYEQYF. As DNA, the CDR3 is TGTGCCAGCAGGAGAACAGGGCCCGTTTACGAGCAGTACTTC. The whole variable domain, remainder taken from reference TRBV28 and TRBJ2-7, is DVKVTQSSRYLVKRTGEKVFLECVQDMDHENMFWYRQDPGLGLRLIYFSYDVKMKEKGDIPEGYSVSREKKERFSLILESASTNQTSMYLCASRRTGPVYEQYFGPGTRLTVT.

This clonotype was detected ten times or more. The chain joins TRBV24-1 to TRBJ2-5, with 7 nucleotides matching TRBD1. The CDR3 spans 15 residues. Germline-derived CDR1 and CDR2 are KGHDR and SFDVKD. With V trimmed by 5 bases and J by 1 base, 6 bases remained unmatched. Written as DNA, the CDR3 is TGTGCCACCAGTGCCTCAGGGGACAGCCAAGAGACCCAGTACTTC. It yields the protein CATSASGDSQETQYF.

The sample holds a few counts of this clonotype. The rearrangement links TRBV7-2 to TRBJ2-7; D is unclear. The germline V gene encodes CDR1 SGHTA and CDR2 FQGNSA. There are 13 residues in the CDR3. With 8 bases removed from V and 0 bases from J, the gap between germline ends came to 11 bases. The CDR3 DNA reads as TGTGCCAGCGCCACGCGGAGCTCCTACGAGCAGTACTTC. Protein: CASATRSSYEQYF.

This clonotype was counted only a few times. The chain is built from TRBV6-1 and TRBJ2-5, with TRBD2 matching over 10 bases. CDR3 length: 16 residues. From germline, CDR1 is MNHNS and CDR2 SASEGT. After removal of 3 bases from V and 2 bases from J, the junction contained 6 bases not matched to a gene. The CDR3 region has the DNA TGTGCCAGCAGTGAGGTAGCGGGGGGACTACAAGAGACCCAGTACTTC. Translated, it gives CASSEVAGGLQETQYF.